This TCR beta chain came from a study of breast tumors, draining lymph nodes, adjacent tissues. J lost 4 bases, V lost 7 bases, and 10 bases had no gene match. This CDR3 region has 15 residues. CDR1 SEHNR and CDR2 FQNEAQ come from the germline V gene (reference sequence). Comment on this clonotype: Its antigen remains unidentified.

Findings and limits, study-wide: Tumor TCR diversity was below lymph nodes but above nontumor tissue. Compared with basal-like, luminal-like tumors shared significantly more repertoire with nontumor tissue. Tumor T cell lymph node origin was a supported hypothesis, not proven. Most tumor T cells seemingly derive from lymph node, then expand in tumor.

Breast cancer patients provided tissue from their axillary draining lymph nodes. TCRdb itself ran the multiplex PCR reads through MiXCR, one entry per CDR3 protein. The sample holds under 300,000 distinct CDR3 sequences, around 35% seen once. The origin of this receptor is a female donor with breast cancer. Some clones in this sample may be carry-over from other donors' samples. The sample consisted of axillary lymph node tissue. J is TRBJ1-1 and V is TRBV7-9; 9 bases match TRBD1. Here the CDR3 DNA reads TGTGCCAGCACCCCTTTAGACAGGGGGGGCACTGAAGCTTTCTTT. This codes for CASTPLDRGGTEAFF. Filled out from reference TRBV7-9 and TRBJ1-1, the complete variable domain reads DTGVSQNPRHKITKRGQNVTFRCDPISEHNRLYWYRQTLGQGPEFLTYFQNEAQLEKSRLLSDRFSAERPKGSFSTLEIQRTEQGDSAMYLCASTPLDRGGTEAFFGQGTRLTVV.